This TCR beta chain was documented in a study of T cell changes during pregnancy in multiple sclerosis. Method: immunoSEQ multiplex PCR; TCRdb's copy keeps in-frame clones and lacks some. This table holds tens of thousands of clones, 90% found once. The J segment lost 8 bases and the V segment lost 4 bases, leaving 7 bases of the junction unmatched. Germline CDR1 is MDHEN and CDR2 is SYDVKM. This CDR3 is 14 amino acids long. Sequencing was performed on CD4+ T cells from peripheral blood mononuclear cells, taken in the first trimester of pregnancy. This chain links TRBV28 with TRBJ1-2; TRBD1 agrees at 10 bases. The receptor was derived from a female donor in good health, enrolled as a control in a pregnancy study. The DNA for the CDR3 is TGTGCCAGCAGTTCGGGACAGGGGAAAGGAGGCTACACCTTC. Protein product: CASSSGQGKGGYTF.